This T cell receptor (beta chain) was captured in a study of T-cell reconstitution after alpha-beta-depleted transplantation in children. Germline loops: CDR1 SGHAT, CDR2 FQDESV (reference sequence). J was trimmed by 10 bases and V by 8 bases; bases with no gene match: 17. The CDR3 sequence is 15 residues long. This clonotype has a count of ten or more. The authors prepared the TCRbeta library with unique molecular identifiers. In TCRdb, the PCR reads were re-called with MiXCR into one record per CDR3 protein. The table has some 840,000 distinct CDR3 sequences, about 15% seen once. The chain has TRBV11-1 and TRBJ2-1; 7 bases map to TRBD2. This TCR was recovered from a male patient younger than 18 who had a stem cell transplant for acute lymphoblastic leukemia, so the T cells may come from the graft donor. Sequenced here: PBMCs, mostly from graft donor cells, sampled 360 days after TCRalphabeta/CD19-depleted stem cell transplant. The DNA for the CDR3 is TGTGCCAGCCACAGCTTTAATGGTAGCGGGTTGGAGCAGTTCTTC. Amino acids: CASHSFNGSGLEQFF.